This T cell receptor beta chain was recorded in a study of persistence of HIV-infected CD4 T cells. The immunoSEQ assay was version 4, run in survey mode. Data came from immunoSEQ multiplex PCR; TCRdb stores just in-frame clones and leaves some out. Among under 20,000 clones, approximately 65% were seen once, and the ten largest hold 1.9%. Germline loops: CDR1 LGHDT, CDR2 YNNKEL (reference sequence). V was clipped by 1 base and J by 10 bases; unmatched bases: 8. The CDR3 runs 16 residues. An overlapping HIV-1 Gag peptide pool stimulated these cells at roughly 1 ug/peptide/mL. CD4+ T cells upregulating both CD40 ligand and CD69 were sorted as responding cells. Of note for this clone: No antigen is known for it.

The sequencing here drew on CD4+ T cells sorted from PBMCs after approximately 19-hour stimulation, taken from a patient who received antiretroviral therapy. The chain recombines TRBV3-1 (or the pseudogene TRBV3-2) with TRBJ1-6; 9 nucleotides match TRBD1. This TCR was recovered from an adult woman with HIV who was CMV-seropositive. CDR3 bases: TGTGCCAGCAGCCAAGCTAGACAGGGGGTGGGCTCACCCCTCCACTTT. Translated, it gives CASSQARQGVGSPLHF.